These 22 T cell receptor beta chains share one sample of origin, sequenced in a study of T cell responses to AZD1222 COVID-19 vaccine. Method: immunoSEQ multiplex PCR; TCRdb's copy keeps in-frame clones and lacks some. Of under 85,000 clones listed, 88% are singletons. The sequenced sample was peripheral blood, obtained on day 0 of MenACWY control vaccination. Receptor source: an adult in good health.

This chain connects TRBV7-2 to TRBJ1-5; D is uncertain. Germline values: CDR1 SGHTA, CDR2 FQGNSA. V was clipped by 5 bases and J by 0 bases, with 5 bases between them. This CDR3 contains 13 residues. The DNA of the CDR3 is TGTGCCAGCAGCCCAAGTAGCAATCAGCCCCAGCATTTT. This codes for CASSPSSNQPQHF.

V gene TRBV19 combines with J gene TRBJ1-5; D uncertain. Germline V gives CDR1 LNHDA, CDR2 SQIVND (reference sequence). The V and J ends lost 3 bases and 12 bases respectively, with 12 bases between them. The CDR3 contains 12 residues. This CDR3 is CASSIQSGLQHF. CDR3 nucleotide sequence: TGTGCCAGTAGTATCCAGAGTGGGCTCCAGCATTTT.

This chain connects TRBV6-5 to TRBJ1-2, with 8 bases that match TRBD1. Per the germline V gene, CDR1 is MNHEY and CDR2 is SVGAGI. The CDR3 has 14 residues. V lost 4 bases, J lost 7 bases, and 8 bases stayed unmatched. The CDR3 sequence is CASSLQGEGGGYTF. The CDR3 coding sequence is TGTGCCAGCAGTTTACAGGGGGAAGGGGGTGGCTACACCTTC.

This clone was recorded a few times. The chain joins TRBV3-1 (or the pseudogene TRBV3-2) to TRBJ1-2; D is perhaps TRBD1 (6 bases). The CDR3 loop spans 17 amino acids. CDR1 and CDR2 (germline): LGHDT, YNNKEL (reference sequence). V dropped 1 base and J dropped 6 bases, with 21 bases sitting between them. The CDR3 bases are TGTGCCAGCAGCCAAGTCCCCGGGGGCCCACTAACGGATGGCTACACCTTC. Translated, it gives CASSQVPGGPLTDGYTF.

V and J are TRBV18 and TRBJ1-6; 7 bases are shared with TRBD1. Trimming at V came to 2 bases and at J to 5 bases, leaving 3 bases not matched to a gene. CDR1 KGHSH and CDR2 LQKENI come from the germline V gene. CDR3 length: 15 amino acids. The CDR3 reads CASSPGTADNSPLHF. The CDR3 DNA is TGTGCCAGCTCACCAGGGACAGCAGATAATTCACCCCTCCACTTT. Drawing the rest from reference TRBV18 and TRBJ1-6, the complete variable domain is NAGVMQNPRHLVRRRGQEARLRCSPMKGHSHVYWYRQLPEEGLKFMVYLQKENIIDESGMPKERFSAEFPKEGPSILRIQQVVRGDSAAYFCASSPGTADNSPLHFGNGTRLTVT.

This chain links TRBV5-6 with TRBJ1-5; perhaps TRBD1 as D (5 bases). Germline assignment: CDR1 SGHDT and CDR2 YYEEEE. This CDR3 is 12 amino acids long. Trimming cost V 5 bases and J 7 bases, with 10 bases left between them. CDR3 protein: CASSFQGQPQHF. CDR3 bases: TGTGCCAGCAGTTTTCAGGGACAGCCCCAGCATTTT. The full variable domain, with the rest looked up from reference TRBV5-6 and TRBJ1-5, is DAGVTQSPTHLIKTRGQQVTLRCSPKSGHDTVSWYQQALGQGPQFIFQYYEEEERQRGNFPDRFSGHQFPNYSSELNVNALLLGDSALYLCASSFQGQPQHFGDGTRLSIL.

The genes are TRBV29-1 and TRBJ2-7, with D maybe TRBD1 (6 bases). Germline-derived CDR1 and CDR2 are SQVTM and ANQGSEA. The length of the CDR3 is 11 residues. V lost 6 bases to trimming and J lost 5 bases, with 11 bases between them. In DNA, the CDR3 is TGCAGCGTCACAGGGTTGGACGAGCAGTACTTC. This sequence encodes CSVTGLDEQYF.

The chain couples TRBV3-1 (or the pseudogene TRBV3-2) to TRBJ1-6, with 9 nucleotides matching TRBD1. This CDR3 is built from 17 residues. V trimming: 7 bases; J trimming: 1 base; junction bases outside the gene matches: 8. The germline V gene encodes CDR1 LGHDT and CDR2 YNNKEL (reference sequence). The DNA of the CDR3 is TGTGCCAGCATCGACAGGGGGGCGTCTTCCTATAATTCACCCCTCCACTTT. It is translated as CASIDRGASSYNSPLHF.

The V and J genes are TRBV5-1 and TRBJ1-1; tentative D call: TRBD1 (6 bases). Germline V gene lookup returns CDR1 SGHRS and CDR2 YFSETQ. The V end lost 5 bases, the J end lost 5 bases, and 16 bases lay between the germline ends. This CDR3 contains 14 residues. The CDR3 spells CASSRTAQPTEAFF. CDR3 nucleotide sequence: TGCGCCAGCAGTCGGACAGCCCAACCGACTGAAGCTTTCTTT.

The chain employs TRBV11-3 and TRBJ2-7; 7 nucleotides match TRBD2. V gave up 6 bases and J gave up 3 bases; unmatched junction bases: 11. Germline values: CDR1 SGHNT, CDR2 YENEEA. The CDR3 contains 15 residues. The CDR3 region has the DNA TGTGCCAGCAGTTACAGCACGGGGGGTAGCTACGAGCAGTACTTC. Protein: CASSYSTGGSYEQYF.

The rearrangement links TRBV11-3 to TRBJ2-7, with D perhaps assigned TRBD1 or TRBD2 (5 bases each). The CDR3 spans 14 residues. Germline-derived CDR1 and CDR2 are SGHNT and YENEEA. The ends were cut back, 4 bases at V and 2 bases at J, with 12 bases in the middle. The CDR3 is CASSSLGPAYEQYF. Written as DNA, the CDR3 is TGTGCCAGCAGCTCACTGGGACCCGCCTACGAGCAGTACTTC.

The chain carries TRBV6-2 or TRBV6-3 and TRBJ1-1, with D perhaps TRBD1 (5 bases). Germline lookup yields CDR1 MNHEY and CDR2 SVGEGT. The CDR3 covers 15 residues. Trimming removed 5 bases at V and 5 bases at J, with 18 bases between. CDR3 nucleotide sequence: TGTGCCAGCAGTACCGGTGGGGCAGGGATGACTGAAGCTTTCTTT. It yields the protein CASSTGGAGMTEAFF.

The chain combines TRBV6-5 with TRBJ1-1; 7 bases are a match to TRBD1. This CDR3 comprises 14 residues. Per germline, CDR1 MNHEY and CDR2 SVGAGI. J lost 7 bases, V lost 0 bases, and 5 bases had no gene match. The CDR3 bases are TGTGCCAGCAGTTACTCCAGATCAGGGGGTGAAGCTTTCTTT. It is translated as CASSYSRSGGEAFF.

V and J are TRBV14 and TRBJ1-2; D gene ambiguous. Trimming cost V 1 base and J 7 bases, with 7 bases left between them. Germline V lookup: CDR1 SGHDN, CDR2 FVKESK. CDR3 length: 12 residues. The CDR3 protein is CASSQAGSGYTF. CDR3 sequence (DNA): TGTGCCAGCAGCCAAGCCGGCTCTGGCTACACCTTC.

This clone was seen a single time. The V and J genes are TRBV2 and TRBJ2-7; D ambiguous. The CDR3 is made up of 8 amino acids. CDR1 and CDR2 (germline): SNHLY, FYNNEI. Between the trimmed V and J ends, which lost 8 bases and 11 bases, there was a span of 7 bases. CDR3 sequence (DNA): TGTGCCAGCCCCGGCGAGTACTTC. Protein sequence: CASPGEYF. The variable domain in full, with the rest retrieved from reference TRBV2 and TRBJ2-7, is EPEVTQTPSHQVTQMGQEVILRCVPISNHLYFYWYRQILGQKVEFLVSFYNNEISEKSEIFDDQFSVERPDGSNFTLKIRSTKLEDSAMYFCASPGEYFGPGTRLTVT.

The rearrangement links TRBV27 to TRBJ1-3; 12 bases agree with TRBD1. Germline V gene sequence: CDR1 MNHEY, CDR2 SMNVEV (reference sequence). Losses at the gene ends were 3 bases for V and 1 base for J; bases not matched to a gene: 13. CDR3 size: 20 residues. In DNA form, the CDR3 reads TGTGCCAGCAGTTTTTCTCCCGGGACAGGGGGCCGAGGTTCTGGAAACACCATATATTTT. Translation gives CASSFSPGTGGRGSGNTIYF.

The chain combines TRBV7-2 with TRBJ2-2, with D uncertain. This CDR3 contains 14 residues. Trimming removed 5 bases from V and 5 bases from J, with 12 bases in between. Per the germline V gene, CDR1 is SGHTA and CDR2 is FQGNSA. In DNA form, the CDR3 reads TGTGCCAGCAGCCCCCAGGAAGGGACCGGGGAGCTGTTTTTT. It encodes CASSPQEGTGELFF. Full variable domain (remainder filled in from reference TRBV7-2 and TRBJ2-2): GAGVSQSPSNKVTEKGKDVELRCDPISGHTALYWYRQSLGQGLEFLIYFQGNSAPDKSGLPSDRFSAERTGGSVSTLTIQRTQQEDSAVYLCASSPQEGTGELFFGEGSRLTVL.

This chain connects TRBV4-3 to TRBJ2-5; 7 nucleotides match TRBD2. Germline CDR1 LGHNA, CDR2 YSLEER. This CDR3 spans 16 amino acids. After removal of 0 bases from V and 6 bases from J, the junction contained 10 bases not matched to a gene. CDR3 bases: TGCGCCAGCAGCCAAGATGTGGGACTATCAATAAAGACCCAGTACTTC. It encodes CASSQDVGLSIKTQYF.

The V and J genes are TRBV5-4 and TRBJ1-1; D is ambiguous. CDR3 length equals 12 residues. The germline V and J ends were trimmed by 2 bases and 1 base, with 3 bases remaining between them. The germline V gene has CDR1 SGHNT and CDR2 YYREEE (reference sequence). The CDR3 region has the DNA TGTGCCAGCAGCTTACCGAACACTGAAGCTTTCTTT. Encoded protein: CASSLPNTEAFF.

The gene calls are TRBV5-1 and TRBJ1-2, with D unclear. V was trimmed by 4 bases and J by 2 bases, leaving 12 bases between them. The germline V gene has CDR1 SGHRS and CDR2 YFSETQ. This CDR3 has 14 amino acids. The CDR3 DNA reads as TGCGCCAGCAGCAAGGTGGACCGCAACTATGGCTACACCTTC. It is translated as CASSKVDRNYGYTF.

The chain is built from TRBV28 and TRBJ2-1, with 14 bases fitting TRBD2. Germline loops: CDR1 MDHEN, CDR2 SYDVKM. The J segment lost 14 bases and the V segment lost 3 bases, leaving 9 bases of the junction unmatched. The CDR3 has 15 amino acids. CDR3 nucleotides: TGTGCCAGCAGTTTGGGGACTAGCGGGGGCTTCCATAAGTTCTTC. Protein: CASSLGTSGGFHKFF.

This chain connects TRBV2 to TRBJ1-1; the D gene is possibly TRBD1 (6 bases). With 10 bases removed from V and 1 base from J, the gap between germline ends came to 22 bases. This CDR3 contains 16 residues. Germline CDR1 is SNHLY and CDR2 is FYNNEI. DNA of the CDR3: TGTGCCATCCTTGTTCGGGTGGGGGGGCGGAACACTGAAGCTTTCTTT. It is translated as CAILVRVGGRNTEAFF.